This section outlines one T cell receptor beta chain sequence together with its context. V lost 6 bases and J lost 3; bases outside the gene matches: 8. Per germline, CDR1 MDHEN and CDR2 SYDVKM. The CDR3 totals 14 residues. The data belong to a study of shared clonotypes between healthy human individuals. Terminally differentiated effector memory CD45RA+ cells were excluded from the naive CD8 cells, which were CD45RO-negative and positively selected for CCR7. Some clones are missing from TCRdb's copy, which holds only in-frame ones; the method was immunoSEQ multiplex PCR. The sample gives around 1.9 million clones, more than 85% of which show up once; under 2% is in the top ten.

The chain carries TRBV28 and TRBJ2-7; TRBD1 aligns across 7 bases. Sequencing was carried out using naive CD8+ T cells from PBMCs. This TCR was recovered from a man between 18 and 29 years old in good health. Some clones in this sample may be carry-over from other donors' samples. CDR3 protein: CASSPGTEVYEQYF. The CDR3 coding sequence is TGTGCCAGCAGCCCCGGGACAGAAGTCTACGAGCAGTACTTC.